This is a list of T cell receptor beta chains from one sample in a study of cytomegalovirus exposure and HLA in healthy donors. Sequenced by immunoSEQ multiplex PCR; TCRdb stores in-frame clones only, minus some. This table has over 150,000 clones, 80% to 90% appearing once. Sequencing was done on a sample of PBMCs. Receptors originate from a woman between 18 and 30 years old in good health and CMV-seronegative. Both conserved end residues are part of each CDR3.

v_call,cdr3_aa
TRBV28,CASSFVSQAFF
TRBV6-5,CASSHTGSNTDTQYF
TRBV5-4,CASSPRTGPQEAQYF
TRBV29-1,CSVGRRTGRSAEAFF
TRBV6-5,CASSYLTGETNEQYF
TRBV28,CASSLGLAANKAGKQFF
TRBV28,CASSSPGPQPQHF
TRBV5-1,CASSRVAPETQYF
TRBV7-8,CASSWSRGNEQFF
TRBV28,CASTQLAGGRGVGYTF